This T cell receptor beta chain appears in the sequencing data of a study of blood T cell repertoires in COVID-19 (dated by TCRdb to the early 2020s). Regarding the study in general: Samples covering the acute and convalescent phases of COVID-19 were provided by collaborators in the United States, Italy and Spain. The prospective study material was composed of cDNA or gDNA derived from T cells, B-cell-depleted T cells, or PBMCs. Subjects who had been exposed to COVID-19, were actively infected with it, or had recovered from it provided the deeply sampled blood TCRbeta repertoires that made up the dataset. The repertoires were released in a freely available public database meant as a resource for research on the immune response to SARS-CoV-2. The samples were drawn from the first 160 participants of the ongoing ImmuneRACE study and from 1,254 subjects provided by 6 global collaborators. The sample metadata nearly always contained a de-identified subject ID, COVID-19 status, age in years and sex. Where available, HLA class I and class II types were obtained from metadata supplied by the sample provider rather than from assay-based typing.

The immunoSEQ Assay, a bias-controlled multiplex PCR, was used to amplify TCRbeta CDR3 regions from genomic DNA. Regarding the original processing steps: Nucleated cell counts per sample were estimated from amplification of reference gene primers within the assay. To quantify the absolute abundance of each unique TCRbeta CDR3 rearrangement, sequence reads were collapsed and filtered. For each sample, productive Simpson clonality was calculated as the square root of Simpson's diversity index across productive rearrangements. Not all clones reach the TCRdb copy of this immuneACCESS table, which keeps in-frame sequences only. Checked studies attribute under half of the gap to unresolved V genes and leave the rest unexplained. V and J calls and clone size follow that table, whereas D and trimming were derived from the DNA. Recorded for this sample are 100,000 or so clones; about 89% of them occurred a single time. Just under 20% of the sample belongs to the ten largest clones.

A note on this clone: What this receptor recognizes is not known. No base quality information exists; no much larger clone differs at one position.

Collaborating institutions collected whole blood in K2EDTA tubes following their own protocols. For TCRbeta analysis, collaborators shipped samples in one of three forms: frozen whole blood, isolated PBMCs, or DNA extracted from either of those sample types. Findings and caveats that apply to the study as a whole: The amount of clinical and demographic metadata varied by source and participant and was provided uncurated.

The specimen was peripheral blood. The TCR originated in a human donor in a cohort sampled during active COVID-19.

The CDR3 in this case is CASSLGGGGYNEQFF. In nucleotide form, the sequence is TGTGCCAGCAGTTTAGGGGGCGGCGGCTACAATGAGCAGTTCTTC. The rearranged segments are TRBV28 and TRBJ2-1; 6 matching bases give a weak D call of TRBD1. The V and J ends are trimmed by 2 bases and 3 bases, leaving 11 bases between them. Inclusive of the bounding cysteine and phenylalanine, the CDR3 is 15 residues long. Only the CDR3 DNA is retained, 45 bases long and in frame from the first base. Reading the germline V gene gives CDR1 MDHEN and CDR2 SYDVKM.